The clone carrying this T cell receptor beta chain has just a few counts. Its cognate antigen is unknown. One entry per CDR3 protein, called by TCRdb with MiXCR from the RT-PCR reads. The sample has hundreds of thousands of distinct CDR3 sequences; roughly 23% are singletons. V lost 3 bases and J lost 4, with 17 bases in between. Germline lookup yields CDR1 GTSNPN and CDR2 SVGIG (reference sequence). The CDR3 contains 15 residues. These data come from a study of response to subunit inactivated influenza vaccine. Whole-study findings and limits: Few new T cells, the authors suggested, are recruited by each seasonal influenza vaccination.

This receptor was obtained from a man aged 45-60 years who received an inactivated influenza vaccine. V is TRBV30 and J is TRBJ2-3; a weak D match, TRBD2 (6 bases). Source: CD4+ T cells sorted from PBMCs, taken 5 days after vaccination. Here the CDR3 reads CAWSPMGRGADTQYF. CDR3 coding DNA: TGTGCCTGGAGCCCAATGGGGCGGGGAGCAGATACGCAGTATTTT.